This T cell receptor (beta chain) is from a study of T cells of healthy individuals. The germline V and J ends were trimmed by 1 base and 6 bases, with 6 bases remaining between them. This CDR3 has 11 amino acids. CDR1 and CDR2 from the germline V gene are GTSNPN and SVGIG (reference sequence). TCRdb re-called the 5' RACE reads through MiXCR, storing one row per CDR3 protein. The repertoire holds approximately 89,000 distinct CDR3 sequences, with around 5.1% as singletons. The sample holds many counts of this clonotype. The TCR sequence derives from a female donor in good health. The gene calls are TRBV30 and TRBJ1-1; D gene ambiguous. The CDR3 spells CAWSAPPEAFF. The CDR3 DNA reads TGTGCCTGGAGTGCACCCCCTGAAGCTTTCTTT.